This note documents a single T cell receptor beta chain sequence. This clone was observed once. Its recognized antigen is unknown. Per-base quality was not reported, and no clone a single base away is much larger than it. TCRbeta CDR3 regions were amplified from genomic DNA using the immunoSEQ Assay, a bias-controlled multiplex PCR. The authors processed their data as follows. Within the assay, amplification of reference gene primers was used to estimate how many nucleated cells each sample contained. Sequence reads were collapsed and filtered to measure the absolute abundance of every unique TCRbeta CDR3 rearrangement. For each sample, productive Simpson clonality was calculated by taking the square root of Simpson's diversity index across productive rearrangements. The clones in this table, taken by TCRdb from immuneACCESS, are in-frame only. Not every clone is retained; where verified, under half of the shortfall comes from an unresolved V gene, and the cause of the rest is unknown. V and J calls plus clone size are reproduced from that table; the DNA served to infer D and trimming. The sample profile shows roughly 250,000 clones; around 88% of them were found once. The top ten clonotypes cover around 1.3% of the sample.

Enrolling through a virtual design, the prospective study's participants ranged in age from about 18 to 100 years and lived across some 22 United States geographic areas. To assign participants to cohorts, the prospective study relied on clinical history that participants themselves reported in a screening survey and a study questionnaire. In the prospective study, mobile phlebotomists collected whole blood, serum and a nasopharyngeal or oropharyngeal swab from each participant. Over a roughly two-month period, participants in the prospective study had the option of providing additional blood draws and questionnaires. Before DNA extraction, blood samples from the prospective study were shipped at room temperature or frozen. These data originate in a study of blood T cell repertoires in COVID-19 (dated by TCRdb to 2020 to 2021). The study in broad terms: Samples covering the acute and convalescent phases of COVID-19 were provided by collaborators in the United States, Italy and Spain. The prospective study material was composed of cDNA or gDNA derived from T cells, B-cell-depleted T cells, or PBMCs. Deeply sampled blood TCRbeta repertoires from subjects exposed to, actively infected with, or recovered from COVID-19 were included in the dataset. The repertoires were made available in a free public database intended to serve as a resource for research on the immune response to SARS-CoV-2. The samples were drawn from two sources: the first 160 participants of the ongoing ImmuneRACE study, and 950 to 1,500 subjects contributed by 6 global collaborators. A de-identified subject ID, COVID-19 status, age in years and sex were almost always included in the sample metadata. HLA class I and class II types, where available, came from metadata supplied by the sample provider rather than from assay-based typing. Broad study findings and their caveats: The amount of clinical and demographic metadata varied by source and participant and was provided uncurated.

The CDR3 goes from the cysteine to the phenylalanine over 13 residues. Left in the record is the CDR3 DNA by itself, 39 bases read in frame from the first base. V has 5 bases trimmed and J has 7 bases trimmed; junction bases matching no gene number 5. Looking up the germline V gene (reference sequence) yields CDR1 MNHEY and CDR2 SMNVEV. Material for sequencing was PBMCs or T cells enriched from blood (not recorded which). The sequence is built from TRBV27 and TRBJ1-3; 7 of the junction bases match TRBD1. This TCR came from a woman between 40 and 50 years old with acute COVID-19. The bases are TGTGCCAGCAGTCTACAGGGGTCGAACACCATATATTTT. This gives the protein CASSLQGSNTIYF.